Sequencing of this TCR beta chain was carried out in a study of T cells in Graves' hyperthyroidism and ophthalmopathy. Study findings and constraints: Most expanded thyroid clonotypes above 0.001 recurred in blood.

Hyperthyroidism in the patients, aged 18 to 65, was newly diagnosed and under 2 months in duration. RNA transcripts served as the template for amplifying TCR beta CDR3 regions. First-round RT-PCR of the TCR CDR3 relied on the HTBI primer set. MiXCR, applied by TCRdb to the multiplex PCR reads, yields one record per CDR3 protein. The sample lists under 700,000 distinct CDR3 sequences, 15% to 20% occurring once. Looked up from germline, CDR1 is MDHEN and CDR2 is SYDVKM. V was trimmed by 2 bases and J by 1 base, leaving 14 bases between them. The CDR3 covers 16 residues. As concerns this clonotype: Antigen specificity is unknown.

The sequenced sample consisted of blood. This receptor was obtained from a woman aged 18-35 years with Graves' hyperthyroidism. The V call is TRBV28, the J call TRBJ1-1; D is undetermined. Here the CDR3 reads CASSLATQGSNTEAFF. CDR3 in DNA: TGTGCCAGCAGTTTAGCTACGCAAGGGTCGAACACTGAAGCTTTCTTT.